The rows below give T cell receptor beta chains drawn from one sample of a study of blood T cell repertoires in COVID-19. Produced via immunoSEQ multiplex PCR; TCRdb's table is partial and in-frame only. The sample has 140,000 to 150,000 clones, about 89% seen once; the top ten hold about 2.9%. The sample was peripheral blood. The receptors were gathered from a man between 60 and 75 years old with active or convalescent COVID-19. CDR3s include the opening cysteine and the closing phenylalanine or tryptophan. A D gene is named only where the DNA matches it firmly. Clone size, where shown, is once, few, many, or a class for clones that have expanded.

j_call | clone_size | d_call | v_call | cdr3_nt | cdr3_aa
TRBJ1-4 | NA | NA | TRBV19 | TGTGCCAGTAGCAGGTCACAGGGAAATTGGGAAAAACTGTTTTTT | CASSRSQGNWEKLFF
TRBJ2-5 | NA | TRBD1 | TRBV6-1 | TGTGCCAGCAGTGAAACCGGGACAGTAGAGACCCAGTACTTC | CASSETGTVETQYF
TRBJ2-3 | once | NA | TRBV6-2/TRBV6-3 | TGTGCCAGCAGTCTTTACACAGATACGCAGTATTTT | CASSLYTDTQYF
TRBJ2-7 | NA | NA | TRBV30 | TGTGCCTGGAGCGTGGTTTCGGGCGAGCAGTACTTC | CAWSVVSGEQYF
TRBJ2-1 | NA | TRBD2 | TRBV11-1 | TGTGCCAGCAGCCGCTCTAGCGGGGGCCCTTACAATGAGCAGTTCTTC | CASSRSSGGPYNEQFF
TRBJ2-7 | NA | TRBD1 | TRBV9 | TGTGCCAGCAGCGTAGCTTGGGCAGGGGGCTTACACGAGCAGTACTTC | CASSVAWAGGLHEQYF
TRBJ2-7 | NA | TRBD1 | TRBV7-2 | TGTGCCAGCAGCCAGACAGGGGGCCGGTACGAGCAGTACTTC | CASSQTGGRYEQYF
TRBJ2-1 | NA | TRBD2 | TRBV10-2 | TGCGCCAGCAGTGAGTCGTTAGCGGGGGCCTACAATGAGCAGTTCTTC | CASSESLAGAYNEQFF
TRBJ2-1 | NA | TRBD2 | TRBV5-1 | TGCGCCAGCAGCTTGGCGGCGGGGGGCCCGGGGGTGGAGCAGTTCTTC | CASSLAAGGPGVEQFF
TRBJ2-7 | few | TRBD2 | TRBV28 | TGTGCCAGCAGCTATAGGGAGGGGTCAGGGCCCTACGAGCAGTACTTC | CASSYREGSGPYEQYF
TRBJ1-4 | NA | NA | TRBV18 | TGTGCCAGCTCACCCGGCCCGGGAGGGGAAAAACTGTTTTTT | CASSPGPGGEKLFF
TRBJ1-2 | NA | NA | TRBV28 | TGTGCCAGCAGCCCGGTTTGGACCTTC | CASSPVWTF
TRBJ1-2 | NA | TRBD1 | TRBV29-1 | TGCAGCGGAGGGGACAGAGCTAGAGGCTACACCTTC | CSGGDRARGYTF
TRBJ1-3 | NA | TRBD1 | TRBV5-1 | TGCGCCAGCAGCTTGAATGTTTGGGACAGGGGAAACTCTGGAAACACCATATATTTT | CASSLNVWDRGNSGNTIYF
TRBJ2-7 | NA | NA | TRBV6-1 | TGTGCCAGCAGTGTATTTTACGGGGTTGCGGGACAGACCTACGAGCAGTACTTC | CASSVFYGVAGQTYEQYF
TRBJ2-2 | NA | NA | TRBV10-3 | TGTGCCATCAGTGAGTCGGGAGCCAAGGACACCGGGGAGCTGTTTTTT | CAISESGAKDTGELFF